This T cell receptor (beta chain) came from a study of radiation and T cells in renal cell carcinoma. The time point is: blood 4 weeks post-SBRT, at nephrectomy. Treatment defined: 15 Gy SBRT to primary tumor, nephrectomy 4 weeks later. Nephrectomy followed 15 Gy stereotactic body radiation by 4 weeks. The tumor was a clear cell renal cell carcinoma. In regard to this clone: The antigen remains unidentified.

Study findings and constraints: Baseline intratumoral clonotype presence is unknown without pretreatment biopsies.

This CDR3 region has 16 residues. Germline V gene lookup returns CDR1 SGDLS and CDR2 YYNGEE. Trimming removed 4 bases at V and 2 bases at J, with 17 bases between. Generated by immunoSEQ multiplex PCR, the TCRdb table keeps only in-frame clones and is missing some. The sample shows 130,000 to 150,000 clones, 75% to 90% of them seen only once. The TCR comes from a woman aged 50 to 60 with renal cell carcinoma. This chain links TRBV9 with TRBJ2-3, with D uncertain. This sample comprised blood, obtained from a patient whose treatment included radiotherapy and nephrectomy. The CDR3 DNA reads TGTGCCAGCAGCCCCTGGTCCGGTAGCCTCACAGATACGCAGTATTTT. It translates to CASSPWSGSLTDTQYF.